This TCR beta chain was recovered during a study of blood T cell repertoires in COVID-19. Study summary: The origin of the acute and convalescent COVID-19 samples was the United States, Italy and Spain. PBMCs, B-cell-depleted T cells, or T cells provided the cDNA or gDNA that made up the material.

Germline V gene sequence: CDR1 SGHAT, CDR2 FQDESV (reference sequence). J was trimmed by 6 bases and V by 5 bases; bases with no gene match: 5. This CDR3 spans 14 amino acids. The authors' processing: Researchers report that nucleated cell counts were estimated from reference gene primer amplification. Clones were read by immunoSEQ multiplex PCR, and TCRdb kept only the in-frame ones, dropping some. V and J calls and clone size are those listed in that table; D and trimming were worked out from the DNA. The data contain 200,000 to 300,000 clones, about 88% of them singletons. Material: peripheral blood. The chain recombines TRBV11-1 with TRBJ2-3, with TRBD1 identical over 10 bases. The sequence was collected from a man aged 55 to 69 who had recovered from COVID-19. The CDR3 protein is CASSDDRGLDTQYF. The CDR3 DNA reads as TGTGCCAGCAGCGACGACAGGGGGCTTGATACGCAGTATTTT.